The entry that follows covers one T cell receptor beta chain sequence. Its antigen remains unknown. This sample was included in a study of lymphopenia after photon versus proton radiotherapy. Findings and caveats of the study: Survival link was tested only in deceased patients; proton benefit remains a possibility. Larger post-nadir TCR diversity loss correlated inversely with survival in deceased patients. After lymphocyte nadir, photon-treated repertoires showed oligoclonal expansion, especially CD8+ Temra. Photon-treated patients lost naive T cells and TCR diversity; proton-treated stayed stable.

Data came from immunoSEQ multiplex PCR; TCRdb stores just in-frame clones and leaves some out. The repertoire includes approximately 160,000 clones, roughly nine tenths of them detected once, and around 4.6% sits in the top ten. CDR1 and CDR2 from the germline V gene are SEHNR and FQNEAQ (reference sequence). V was pared by 1 base and J by 7 bases, with 19 bases between. The CDR3 contains 16 residues. The material was peripheral blood, obtained from a patient treated with photon-based radiotherapy. The V call is TRBV7-9, the J call TRBJ1-2, with a possible D match to TRBD1 (6 bases). The TCR comes from a middle-aged man with gastric cancer. The CDR3 sequence is CASSLGIAAGDGGYTF. In nucleotides, the CDR3 is TGTGCCAGCAGCTTAGGAATTGCGGCAGGGGATGGTGGCTACACCTTC.